One and the same sample provided the 6 T cell receptor beta chains below, sequenced in a study of blood T cell repertoires in COVID-19. The data were produced by immunoSEQ multiplex PCR, yet TCRdb's version contains in-frame clones alone and is incomplete. The data hold roughly 86,000 clones, with 70% to 85% observed a single time. The sample was peripheral blood. These receptors were obtained from a woman at least 80 years old with COVID-19, enrolled during active disease.

This chain connects TRBV5-1 to TRBJ2-3; the D gene is possibly TRBD2 (5 bases). Trimming removed 0 bases at V and 2 bases at J, with 10 bases between. This CDR3 is 15 amino acids long. The germline V gene encodes CDR1 SGHRS and CDR2 YFSETQ. The CDR3 region has the DNA TGCGCCAGCAGCTTGGTAGGGAGCAACACAGATACGCAGTATTTT. This sequence encodes CASSLVGSNTDTQYF.

J is TRBJ2-2 and V is TRBV5-1, with 7 nucleotides matching TRBD1. The CDR3 has 15 amino acids. The junction had 7 bases not matched to a gene; V was cut back by 5 bases and J by 3 bases. Germline V CDR1 and CDR2: SGHRS, YFSETQ. The CDR3 DNA is TGCGCCAGCAGTGGGCAGGGGGTATACACCGGGGAGCTGTTTTTT. Amino acid sequence: CASSGQGVYTGELFF.

This clone has more than one count but fewer than ten. The rearrangement links TRBV7-9 to TRBJ2-1, with 10 nucleotides matching TRBD2. The CDR3 is 15 amino acids. Germline CDR1 reads SEHNR; CDR2 reads FQNEAQ (reference sequence). The V and J ends lost 5 bases and 6 bases, in that order; junction bases with no gene match: 7. As DNA, the CDR3 is TGTGCCAGCAGCGCGACTAGCGGGTACTCCAATGAGCAGTTCTTC. Its translation is CASSATSGYSNEQFF.

This sequence joins TRBV18 and TRBJ1-1; the D gene is possibly TRBD1 (6 bases). The CDR3 runs to 13 residues. The ends were cut back, 2 bases at V and 7 bases at J, with 11 bases in the middle. Germline-derived CDR1 and CDR2 are KGHSH and LQKENI. CDR3 nucleotide sequence: TGTGCCAGCTCACCAGCTCAGGGGCATGAAGCTTTCTTT. It codes for CASSPAQGHEAFF.

This clone appeared once. This chain connects TRBV15 to TRBJ1-2, with D unclear. The CDR3 sequence is 13 residues long. The germline V gene has CDR1 LNHNV and CDR2 YYDKDF (reference sequence). Trimming cost V 1 base and J 4 bases, with 7 bases left between them. The CDR3 sequence: CATSRGQLYGYTF. CDR3 nucleotide sequence: TGTGCCACCAGCAGAGGACAACTCTATGGCTACACCTTC. Drawing the rest from reference TRBV15 and TRBJ1-2, the complete variable domain is DAMVIQNPRYQVTQFGKPVTLSCSQTLNHNVMYWYQQKSSQAPKLLFHYYDKDFNNEADTPDNFQSRRPNTSFCFLDIRSPGLGDTAMYLCATSRGQLYGYTFGSGTRLTVV.

This CDR3 reads CASTPSAGGWINEQFF. The CDR3 DNA reads as TGTGCCAGTACTCCATCGGCAGGGGGCTGGATAAATGAGCAGTTCTTC. The chain employs TRBV19 and TRBJ2-1; 8 bases map to TRBD1. The germline CDR1 and CDR2 sequences are LNHDA and SQIVND (reference sequence). The junction had 15 bases not matched to a gene; V was cut back by 7 bases and J by 7 bases. This CDR3 has 16 residues.